These 23 T cell receptor beta chains came from one sample sequenced in a study of blood T cell repertoires in COVID-19. TCRdb keeps only in-frame clones here, not all; method: immunoSEQ multiplex PCR. The table shows roughly 190,000 clones, with 84% occurring only once. Sequencing was done on a sample of peripheral blood. The receptors shown here come from a woman in her 70s with active or convalescent COVID-19.

This rearrangement joins TRBV5-1 to TRBJ1-2, with D hard to call. From germline, CDR1 is SGHRS and CDR2 YFSETQ. With 0 bases removed from V and 8 bases from J, the gap between germline ends came to 8 bases. The CDR3 has 12 amino acids. Here the CDR3 DNA reads TGCGCCAGCAGCTTGGGTACGGGAGGCTACACCTTC. Translation: CASSLGTGGYTF.

This chain uses TRBV27 with TRBJ1-3; D is perhaps TRBD1 (6 bases). This CDR3 contains 19 residues. V lost 2 bases, J lost 0 bases, and 20 bases lay in between. The germline V gene has CDR1 MNHEY and CDR2 SMNVEV (reference sequence). As DNA, the CDR3 is TGTGCCAGCAGTTTAGAGTATAGCGGGGGCACTAGCTCTGGAAACACCATATATTTT. The encoded protein is CASSLEYSGGTSSGNTIYF.

This clone was counted a single time. The chain employs TRBV5-4 and TRBJ2-1; D uncertain. The germline V gene has CDR1 SGHNT and CDR2 YYREEE (reference sequence). The V end lost 1 base, the J end lost 7 bases, and 12 bases lay between the germline ends. The CDR3 covers 14 residues. CDR3 in DNA: TGTGCCAGCAGCTTGTACCGGGTATGGAATGAGCAGTTCTTC. Translated: CASSLYRVWNEQFF.

This clone was picked up a small number of times. V is TRBV6-5 and J is TRBJ2-7; TRBD1 is a possible D gene (6 bases). The ends were cut back, 1 base at V and 5 bases at J, with 12 bases in the middle. Germline loops: CDR1 MNHEY, CDR2 SVGAGI. This CDR3 has 14 amino acids. The CDR3 region has the DNA TGTGCCAGCAGTTACTTACAAAAGGGGGACGAGCAGTACTTC. Its protein product is CASSYLQKGDEQYF.

This chain connects TRBV19 to TRBJ1-1; TRBD1 agrees at 9 bases. Per the germline V gene, CDR1 is LNHDA and CDR2 is SQIVND (reference sequence). The length of the CDR3 is 15 residues. The V segment lost 5 bases and the J segment 0 bases; nucleotides outside the gene matches: 4. Here the CDR3 DNA reads TGTGCCAGTAGTCCCCGGGACAGGGTGAACACTGAAGCTTTCTTT. As protein: CASSPRDRVNTEAFF.

The chain is built from TRBV10-3 and TRBJ2-3, with D possibly being TRBD1 (5 bases). V dropped 0 bases and J dropped 0 bases, with 13 bases sitting between them. Germline V gene data show CDR1 as ENHRY and CDR2 as SYGVKD. This CDR3 is 17 amino acids long. CDR3 sequence: CAISESSGAASTDTQYF. DNA of the CDR3: TGTGCCATCAGTGAGTCGAGTGGGGCCGCCAGCACAGATACGCAGTATTTT.

V is TRBV7-2 and J is TRBJ2-1; D might be TRBD2 (7 bases). The V and J ends lost 2 bases and 1 base respectively, with 15 bases between them. CDR1 is SGHTA, CDR2 FQGNSA, per germline. This CDR3 has 17 amino acids. This chain's CDR3 is CASSLRYGGASYNEQFF. CDR3 nucleotide sequence: TGTGCCAGCAGCTTACGGTATGGGGGGGCGTCCTACAATGAGCAGTTCTTC.

The chain uses TRBV15 and TRBJ1-2, with a tentative D call TRBD1 (5 bases). Germline V lookup: CDR1 LNHNV, CDR2 YYDKDF (reference sequence). The CDR3 loop spans 15 amino acids. V dropped 3 bases and J dropped 1 base, with 12 bases sitting between them. CDR3 coding DNA: TGTGCCACCAGCAGGGGAGGGGCGGATAACTATGGCTACACCTTC. It codes for CATSRGGADNYGYTF.

The rearrangement uses TRBV3-1 (or the pseudogene TRBV3-2) and TRBJ2-2; D gene unclear. The germline V and J ends were trimmed by 2 bases and 3 bases, with 4 bases remaining between them. The germline CDR1 and CDR2 sequences are LGHDT and YNNKEL (reference sequence). This CDR3 is built from 13 residues. CDR3 sequence (DNA): TGTGCCAGCAGCCAACTCTACACCGGGGAGCTGTTTTTT. It encodes CASSQLYTGELFF.

The chain carries TRBV2 and TRBJ1-4; D may be TRBD1 (6 bases). This CDR3 spans 16 amino acids. CDR1 SNHLY and CDR2 FYNNEI come from the germline V gene. Trimming removed 6 bases at V and 5 bases at J, with 19 bases between. CDR3 nucleotides: TGTGCCAGCAGCTCTTTTGGTGGACAGTTGAATGAAAAACTGTTTTTT. It codes for CASSSFGGQLNEKLFF.

The chain links TRBV7-6 to TRBJ1-2, with D unclear. Trimming took off 5 bases at V and 2 bases at J, with 12 bases between the two ends. Looked up from germline, CDR1 is SGHVS and CDR2 is FNYEAQ. The CDR3 has 14 amino acids. As DNA, the CDR3 is TGTGCCAGCAGCCCGATGCCCGGGAACTATGGCTACACCTTC. Translated, it gives CASSPMPGNYGYTF.

The gene calls are TRBV19 and TRBJ2-5, with 9 nucleotides matching TRBD1. Unmatched junction bases numbered 14, after V lost 10 bases and J lost 5 bases. The CDR3 totals 15 residues. CDR1 is LNHDA and CDR2 is SQIVND in the germline V gene (reference sequence). Here the CDR3 reads CATNRGQVFQETQYF. As DNA, the CDR3 is TGTGCCACTAACAGGGGGCAAGTTTTCCAGGAGACCCAGTACTTC.

The rearrangement uses TRBV24-1 and TRBJ2-1; TRBD2 matches at 9 bases. The CDR3 contains 13 residues. Germline V gene lookup returns CDR1 KGHDR and CDR2 SFDVKD. V dropped 8 bases and J dropped 9; count of bases not matched to a gene: 7. CDR3 region: CATTGSGSVEQFF. CDR3 DNA sequence: TGTGCCACCACTGGTAGCGGGAGTGTTGAGCAGTTCTTC.

Written as DNA, the CDR3 is TGTGCCAGCAGTTTATGGGGCGGGCGGCAGACCCAGTACTTC. Translated, it gives CASSLWGGRQTQYF. The J gene is TRBJ2-5, the V gene TRBV28; a possible D gene is TRBD2 (5 bases). CDR3 size: 14 residues. Trimming took 0 bases from V and 6 from J, leaving 11 bases between them. Germline assignment: CDR1 MDHEN and CDR2 SYDVKM.

CDR3 sequence: CASRTSGSGHNEQFF. In DNA, the CDR3 is TGTGCCAGTAGGACCAGCGGGAGCGGGCACAATGAGCAGTTCTTC. The genes are TRBV19 and TRBJ2-1; 8 bases map to TRBD2. V lost 6 bases and J lost 5; bases outside the gene matches: 9. The CDR3 length is 15 residues. Germline CDR1 LNHDA, CDR2 SQIVND (reference sequence).

To note about this clone: Other nucleotide sequences in the sample specify the same CDR3. The gene calls are TRBV4-1 and TRBJ2-5; tentative D call: TRBD1 (6 bases). V dropped 1 base and J dropped 5 bases, with 8 bases sitting between them. Per the germline V gene, CDR1 is MGHRA and CDR2 is YSYEKL. This CDR3 comprises 13 residues. Here the CDR3 reads CASSQVRGETQYF. The CDR3 region has the DNA TGCGCCAGCAGCCAAGTCAGGGGCGAGACCCAGTACTTC.

This clone showed up just a few times. This chain joins TRBV7-8 and TRBJ2-2; D is uncertain. The CDR3 has 16 amino acids. The ends were cut back, 1 base at V and 0 bases at J, with 9 bases in the middle. Germline V gives CDR1 SGHVS, CDR2 FQNEAQ. The CDR3 loop is CASSLVRPANTGELFF. The DNA for the CDR3 is TGTGCCAGCAGCTTAGTGAGGCCAGCGAACACCGGGGAGCTGTTTTTT. Variable domain in full (rest from reference TRBV7-8 and TRBJ2-2): GAGVSQSPRYKVAKRGQDVALRCDPISGHVSLFWYQQALGQGPEFLTYFQNEAQLDKSGLPSDRFFAERPEGSVSTLKIQRTQQEDSAVYLCASSLVRPANTGELFFGEGSRLTVL.

The rearrangement joins TRBV19 to TRBJ1-1; the D gene is possibly TRBD1 (5 bases). The CDR3 runs to 12 residues. The V gene lost 6 bases and the J gene lost 4 bases, with 9 bases spanning the gap. The germline V gene has CDR1 LNHDA and CDR2 SQIVND (reference sequence). The CDR3 loop is CASSRVGTEAFF. Here the CDR3 DNA reads TGTGCCAGTAGCAGGGTAGGCACTGAAGCTTTCTTT.

The CDR3 coding sequence is TGTGCCAGCACCACTGAACGACAGGGGGCTGGAACAGATACGCAGTATTTT. Amino acid sequence: CASTTERQGAGTDTQYF. The chain has TRBV9 and TRBJ2-3; 10 positions match TRBD1. CDR1 is SGDLS and CDR2 is YYNGEE in the germline V gene. J was trimmed by 3 bases and V by 6 bases; bases with no gene match: 13. CDR3 length: 17 residues.

The table lists this clone with many counts. The chain recombines TRBV5-1 with TRBJ1-2; D not certain. The V end lost 4 bases, the J end lost 10 bases, and 17 bases lay between the germline ends. This CDR3 spans 13 amino acids. Germline values: CDR1 SGHRS, CDR2 YFSETQ. CDR3 sequence (DNA): TGCGCCAGCAGCCCGGAGGCATGGGATCCCTACACCTTC. Its translation: CASSPEAWDPYTF. Filled out from reference TRBV5-1 and TRBJ1-2, the complete variable domain reads KAGVTQTPRYLIKTRGQQVTLSCSPISGHRSVSWYQQTPGQGLQFLFEYFSETQRNKGNFPGRFSGRQFSNSRSEMNVSTLELGDSALYLCASSPEAWDPYTFGSGTRLTVV.

The J gene is TRBJ2-2, the V gene TRBV2; possible D gene TRBD1, 6 bases. The CDR3 spans 13 residues. V gave up 7 bases and J gave up 7 bases, with 13 bases separating them. The V gene's germline CDR1 is SNHLY and CDR2 FYNNEI. The CDR3 loop is CASTLQGYGELFF. The CDR3 bases are TGTGCCAGCACCCTCCAGGGGTACGGGGAGCTGTTTTTT.

The V and J genes are TRBV18 and TRBJ1-5; D is unclear. The CDR3 length is 13 residues. CDR1 KGHSH and CDR2 LQKENI come from the germline V gene. Deletions cut 6 bases from V and 7 bases from J, with 13 bases between. The CDR3 loop is CASSGGQLQPQHF. CDR3 DNA sequence: TGTGCCAGCTCTGGAGGGCAGTTACAGCCCCAGCATTTT.

This chain uses TRBV9 with TRBJ2-1; 7 positions agree with TRBD1. CDR1 is SGDLS, CDR2 YYNGEE, per germline. The CDR3 is 19 amino acids. J was trimmed by 6 bases and V by 4 bases; bases with no gene match: 22. CDR3 sequence reads: CASSPGSGGATYRGNEQFF. The CDR3 bases are TGTGCCAGCAGCCCTGGTAGTGGGGGAGCGACTTACAGGGGCAATGAGCAGTTCTTC.